The source of this TCR beta chain is a study of T cell responses to AZD1222 COVID-19 vaccine. Broader study findings: Among vaccine-associated CD4 TCRs, coverage spanned spike, with dominance at 160-218 and 743-854. At study baseline, merely more than 5 AZD1222 recipients were seropositive. Targeting of unmutated variant regions was reportedly seen in nearly half of spike-specific TCRs. Donors skewed white British and female; clonal diversity was possibly underestimated.

TCRdb keeps only in-frame clones here, not all; method: immunoSEQ multiplex PCR. The sample holds 140,000 to 150,000 clones, approximately 90% seen once. The CDR3 is made up of 16 amino acids. Germline V gene data show CDR1 as MNHNS and CDR2 as SASEGT. V lost 2 bases and J 0 bases, leaving 11 bases between the germline ends. For this clone: The antigen is unknown.

This TCR was sampled from an adult in good health. The rearrangement links TRBV6-1 to TRBJ2-1; D is unresolved. This sample comprised peripheral blood, obtained on day 0 of AZD1222 vaccination. DNA for the CDR3: TGTGCCAGCAGTGAACAGCGAATGAGCTCCTACAATGAGCAGTTCTTC. Encoded protein: CASSEQRMSSYNEQFF.